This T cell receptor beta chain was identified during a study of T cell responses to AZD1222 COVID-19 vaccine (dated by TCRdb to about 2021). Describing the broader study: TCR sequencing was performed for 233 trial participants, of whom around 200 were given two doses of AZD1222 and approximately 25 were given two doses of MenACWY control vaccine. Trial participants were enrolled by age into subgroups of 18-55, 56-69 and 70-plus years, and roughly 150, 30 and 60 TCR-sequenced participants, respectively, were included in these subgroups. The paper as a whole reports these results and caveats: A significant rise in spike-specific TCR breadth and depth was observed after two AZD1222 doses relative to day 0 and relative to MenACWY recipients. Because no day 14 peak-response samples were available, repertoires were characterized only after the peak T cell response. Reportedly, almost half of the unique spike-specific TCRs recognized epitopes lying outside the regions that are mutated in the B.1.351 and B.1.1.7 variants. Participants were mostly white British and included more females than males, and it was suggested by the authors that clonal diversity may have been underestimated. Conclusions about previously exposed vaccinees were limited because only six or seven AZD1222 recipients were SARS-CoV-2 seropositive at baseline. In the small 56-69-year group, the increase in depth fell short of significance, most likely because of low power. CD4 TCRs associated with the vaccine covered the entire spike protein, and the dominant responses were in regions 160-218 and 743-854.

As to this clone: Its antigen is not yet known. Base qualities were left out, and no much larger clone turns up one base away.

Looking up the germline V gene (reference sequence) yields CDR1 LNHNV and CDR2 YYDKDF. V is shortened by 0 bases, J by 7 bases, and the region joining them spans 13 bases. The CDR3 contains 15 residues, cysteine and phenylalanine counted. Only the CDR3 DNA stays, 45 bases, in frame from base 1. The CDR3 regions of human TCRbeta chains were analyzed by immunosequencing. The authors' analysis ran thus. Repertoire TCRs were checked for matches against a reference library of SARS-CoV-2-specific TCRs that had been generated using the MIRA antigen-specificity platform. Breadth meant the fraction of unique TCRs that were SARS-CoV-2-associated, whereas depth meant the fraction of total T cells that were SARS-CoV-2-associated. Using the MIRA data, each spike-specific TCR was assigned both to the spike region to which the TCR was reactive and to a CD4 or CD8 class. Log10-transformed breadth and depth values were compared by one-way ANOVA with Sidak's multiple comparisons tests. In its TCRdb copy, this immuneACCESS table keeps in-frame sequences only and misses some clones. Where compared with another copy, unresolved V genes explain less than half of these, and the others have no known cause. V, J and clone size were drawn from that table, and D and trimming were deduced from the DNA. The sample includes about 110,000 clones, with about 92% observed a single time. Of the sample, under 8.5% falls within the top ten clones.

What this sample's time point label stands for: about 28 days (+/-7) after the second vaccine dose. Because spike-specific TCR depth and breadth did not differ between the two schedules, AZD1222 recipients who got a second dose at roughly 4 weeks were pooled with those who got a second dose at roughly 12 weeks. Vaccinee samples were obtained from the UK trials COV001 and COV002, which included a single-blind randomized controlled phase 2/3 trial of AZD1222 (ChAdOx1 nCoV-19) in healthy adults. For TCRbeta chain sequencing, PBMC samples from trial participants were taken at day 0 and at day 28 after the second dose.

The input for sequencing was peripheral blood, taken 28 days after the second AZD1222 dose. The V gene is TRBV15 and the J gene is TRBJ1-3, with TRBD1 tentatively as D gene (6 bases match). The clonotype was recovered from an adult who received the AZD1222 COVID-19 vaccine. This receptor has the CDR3 CATSRDLDRGNTIYF. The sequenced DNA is TGTGCCACCAGCAGAGATCTGGACAGAGGCAACACCATATATTTT.